This T cell receptor (beta chain) is drawn from a study of cytomegalovirus exposure and HLA in healthy donors. With 60 Vbeta and 13 Jbeta primers, the PCR was carried out. Assay used: immunoSEQ multiplex PCR; TCRdb lists only in-frame clones, some missing. The sample lists 90,000 to 130,000 clones, approximately 80% occurring once. Findings of the study overall: Later work associated roughly 17,000 TCR beta sequences with HLA alleles at 0.05 false discovery rate.

Trimming shortened V by 2 bases and J by 3 bases, and 14 bases separated the two germline ends. This CDR3 is built from 15 residues. Germline V gives CDR1 SGHNT, CDR2 YYREEE (reference sequence). The donors (healthy individuals) were bone marrow donors. Comments on this clone: No antigen is known for it.

The sequenced material came from PBMCs. V gene TRBV5-4 combines with J gene TRBJ2-5; a weak D match, TRBD1 (5 bases). This sequence originates from a woman aged 55-69 years in good health and CMV-seropositive. Here the CDR3 DNA reads TGTGCCAGCAGCTTTAATGCTGGCAGGGAAGAGACCCAGTACTTC. Its protein is CASSFNAGREETQYF. Combining the CDR3 with reference TRBV5-4 and TRBJ2-5 gives the whole variable domain ETGVTQSPTHLIKTRGQQVTLRCSSQSGHNTVSWYQQALGQGPQFIFQYYREEENGRGNFPPRFSGLQFPNYSSELNVNALELDDSALYLCASSFNAGREETQYFGPGTRLLVL.